The sequence of this TCR beta chain was determined in a study of neurological immune-mediated disorders. The V gene end was trimmed by 6 bases and the J gene end by 1 base; junction bases not matched to a gene: 4. This CDR3 is 14 amino acids long. Germline loops: CDR1 ENHRY, CDR2 SYGVKD. There are many counts of this clonotype. Its antigen is currently unknown. Sorted libraries came from around 990,000 CD4+ or CD8+ T cells. The cDNA came from 5'RACE with 10-nucleotide random UMIs. TCRdb re-called the 5' RACE reads with MiXCR, one entry per CDR3 protein. The sample consists of fewer than 20,000 distinct CDR3 sequences, 12% to 15% of them appearing once. Study findings and constraints: Levels of TCR clonal expansion peaked in HTLV-1-associated myelopathy and reached their lowest in multiple sclerosis, under those of healthy controls. Private repertoires in all groups were suggested by the absence of shared CDR3 amino acid sequences among expanded clones across subjects.

This sequence originates from a woman aged 55-70 years with HTLV-1-associated myelopathy (HAM/TSP). J is TRBJ1-1 and V is TRBV10-3; 8 bases line up with TRBD1. Input material: CD4+ T cells from blood. The CDR3 loop reads CAISKGQGNTEAFF. The CDR3 DNA reads TGTGCCATCAGCAAAGGACAGGGGAACACTGAAGCTTTCTTT.